This T cell receptor beta chain appears in the sequencing data of a study of OX40 agonist ivuxolimab in advanced cancers. Study-level background: Patients received the agonistic anti-OX40 (CD134) antibody ivuxolimab. Melanoma, hepatocellular carcinoma, head and neck or renal cell cancer occurred in dose-escalation patients. Study-wide points: In the 0.1 to 3.0 mg/kg range, CD4+ and CD8+ blood T cells had expanded clonally by week 6. Certain nonresponding patients likewise had low normalized T-cell clonal expansion.

On this clone itself: What it binds is not known.

The CDR3 has 16 residues. Trimming left V 6 bases short and J 2 bases short, with 17 bases between. Germline V gene data show CDR1 as LNHDA and CDR2 as SQIVND (reference sequence). TCRdb keeps only in-frame clones here, not all; method: immunoSEQ multiplex PCR. The sample records fewer than 80,000 clones, approximately 83% being singletons. This receptor was taken from an adult with an advanced solid tumor such as melanoma, head and neck, liver or kidney cancer. V gene TRBV19 combines with J gene TRBJ2-1; D possibly corresponds to TRBD2 (5 bases). Material: CD4+ or CD8+ T cells sorted from blood, obtained in a trial of the OX40 agonist ivuxolimab. The CDR3 sequence is CASSQPPTGTYNEQFF. In DNA, the CDR3 is TGTGCCAGTAGCCAGCCTCCGACCGGGACCTACAATGAGCAGTTCTTC.